A selection of T cell receptor beta chains follows, all from one sample in a study of identical twins. TCRdb re-derived calls from the 5' RACE reads in MiXCR, one entry per CDR3 protein. The sample contains about 920,000 distinct CDR3 sequences, roughly an eighth of which appear only once. This same sample was also taken into another study, of yellow fever vaccine responses in identical twins.

Sequencing input: PBMCs. All receptors derive from a woman in her late teens or twenties in good health. Each CDR3 is given with its conserved first and last residue. The order of the fields is clone size, J gene, CDR3 length, D gene, V gene, CDR3 DNA, CDR3 protein. A D gene is named only where the DNA matches it firmly. Only part of the rows carry a size: once, few, many, or a class if the clone is expanded.

abundance: few; j_gene: TRBJ2-5; len: 16; d_gene: -; v_gene: TRBV7-8; CDR3nt: TGTGCCAGCAGCTCGGGCCGGGACTTGTCCTTGGAGACCCAGTACTTC; CDR3aa: CASSSGRDLSLETQYF
abundance: -; j_gene: TRBJ2-5; len: 14; d_gene: -; v_gene: TRBV5-1; CDR3nt: TGCGCCAGCAGCCTACCACAGGTCCCAGAGACCCAGTACTTC; CDR3aa: CASSLPQVPETQYF
abundance: -; j_gene: TRBJ1-1; len: 12; d_gene: -; v_gene: TRBV12-3/TRBV12-4; CDR3nt: TGTGCCAGCAGACGTCAAAGGACTGAAGCTTTCTTT; CDR3aa: CASRRQRTEAFF
abundance: -; j_gene: TRBJ2-1; len: 17; d_gene: -; v_gene: TRBV3-1; CDR3nt: TGTGCCAGCAGCCAAGATGTCGGTAGTATCTCCTACAATGAGCAGTTCTTC; CDR3aa: CASSQDVGSISYNEQFF
abundance: few; j_gene: TRBJ2-1; len: 17; d_gene: TRBD2; v_gene: TRBV7-9; CDR3nt: TGTGCCAGCAGCTTAGGGATAGGACTAGAATTTTTGAATGAGCAGTTCTTC; CDR3aa: CASSLGIGLEFLNEQFF
abundance: few; j_gene: TRBJ2-1; len: 14; d_gene: TRBD1; v_gene: TRBV18; CDR3nt: TGTGCCAGCTCACCCGATACAGGGGTAAATGAGCAGTTCTTC; CDR3aa: CASSPDTGVNEQFF
abundance: -; j_gene: TRBJ1-5; len: 15; d_gene: -; v_gene: TRBV27; CDR3nt: TGTGCCAGCAGCCCCGGGGTTGGGGGCAATCAGCCCCAGCATTTT; CDR3aa: CASSPGVGGNQPQHF
abundance: -; j_gene: TRBJ1-6; len: 14; d_gene: TRBD1; v_gene: TRBV28; CDR3nt: TGTGCCAGCCGGACAGGTGCTAAGAATTCACCCCTCCACTTT; CDR3aa: CASRTGAKNSPLHF
abundance: -; j_gene: TRBJ1-1; len: 16; d_gene: TRBD1; v_gene: TRBV7-8; CDR3nt: TGTGCCAGCAGCTTCGGGACAGGACTGAGGAACACTGAAGCTTTCTTT; CDR3aa: CASSFGTGLRNTEAFF
abundance: few; j_gene: TRBJ2-3; len: 15; d_gene: -; v_gene: TRBV20-1; CDR3nt: TGCAGTGCTAGAGGGCCCAGCGGGCACACAGATACGCAGTATTTT; CDR3aa: CSARGPSGHTDTQYF
abundance: many; j_gene: TRBJ2-7; len: 11; d_gene: -; v_gene: TRBV20-1; CDR3nt: TGCAGTGCTAGCAGCAGCTACGAGCAGTACTTC; CDR3aa: CSASSSYEQYF
abundance: few; j_gene: TRBJ2-2; len: 16; d_gene: -; v_gene: TRBV4-1; CDR3nt: TGCGCCAGCAGCCCCCCCGGCCAGGGCGGCTGGGGGGAGCTGTTTTTT; CDR3aa: CASSPPGQGGWGELFF
abundance: many; j_gene: TRBJ2-5; len: 17; d_gene: TRBD2; v_gene: TRBV20-1; CDR3nt: TGCAGTGCCGACGGACTAGCGGGAGGGTCCACAAGAGAGACCCAGTACTTC; CDR3aa: CSADGLAGGSTRETQYF
abundance: -; j_gene: TRBJ2-2; len: 15; d_gene: -; v_gene: TRBV6-2/TRBV6-3; CDR3nt: TGTGCCAGCCTTTACGGACAGTTGAACACCGGGGAGCTGTTTTTT; CDR3aa: CASLYGQLNTGELFF
abundance: -; j_gene: TRBJ1-4; len: 16; d_gene: -; v_gene: TRBV7-9; CDR3nt: TGTGCCAGCAGCCCCGGAGGGGGTTCAACTAATGAAAAACTGTTTTTT; CDR3aa: CASSPGGGSTNEKLFF
abundance: -; j_gene: TRBJ2-1; len: 15; d_gene: TRBD2; v_gene: TRBV19; CDR3nt: TGTGCCAGTAGTATAGTGAGCGGGGGGTCAGATGAGCAGTTCTTC; CDR3aa: CASSIVSGGSDEQFF
abundance: few; j_gene: TRBJ1-1; len: 13; d_gene: -; v_gene: TRBV12-3/TRBV12-4; CDR3nt: TGTGCCAGCACCCCCTCAGGGATGGCTGAAGCTTTCTTT; CDR3aa: CASTPSGMAEAFF
abundance: few; j_gene: TRBJ1-2; len: 12; d_gene: -; v_gene: TRBV12-3/TRBV12-4; CDR3nt: TGTGCCAGCAGGGCAGGGGACTATGGCTACACCTTC; CDR3aa: CASRAGDYGYTF
abundance: many; j_gene: TRBJ2-3; len: 16; d_gene: TRBD1; v_gene: TRBV7-2; CDR3nt: TGTGCCAGCAGCTTAGAGGGGACAGGACGGGGGAATACGCAGTATTTT; CDR3aa: CASSLEGTGRGNTQYF
abundance: -; j_gene: TRBJ1-4; len: 16; d_gene: -; v_gene: TRBV2; CDR3nt: TGTGCCAGCAGTGGCCTAAGCTCAACTGGTAATGAAAAACTGTTTTTT; CDR3aa: CASSGLSSTGNEKLFF
abundance: -; j_gene: TRBJ2-5; len: 17; d_gene: -; v_gene: TRBV5-1; CDR3nt: TGCGCCAGCTCACGGGACCATCAGGGTCCGGTGGGGGAGACCCAGTACTTC; CDR3aa: CASSRDHQGPVGETQYF
abundance: -; j_gene: TRBJ2-1; len: 15; d_gene: -; v_gene: TRBV3-1; CDR3nt: TGTGCCAGTCGCACGGGGGTGTGGGCAAACAATGAGCAGTTCTTC; CDR3aa: CASRTGVWANNEQFF
abundance: few; j_gene: TRBJ2-3; len: 17; d_gene: TRBD2; v_gene: TRBV6-4; CDR3nt: TGTGCCAGCAGCCCTAGCGGGACCACAGTTGGGACAGATACGCAGTATTTT; CDR3aa: CASSPSGTTVGTDTQYF
abundance: few; j_gene: TRBJ1-1; len: 14; d_gene: -; v_gene: TRBV10-3; CDR3nt: TGTGCCATCAGTGCGAACAGGGTGAACACTGAAGCTTTCTTT; CDR3aa: CAISANRVNTEAFF
abundance: few; j_gene: TRBJ2-2; len: 15; d_gene: TRBD1; v_gene: TRBV3-1; CDR3nt: TGTGCCAGCAGCCCAAGACAGGGTTTAACCGGGGAGCTGTTTTTT; CDR3aa: CASSPRQGLTGELFF
abundance: -; j_gene: TRBJ1-1; len: 14; d_gene: TRBD1; v_gene: TRBV5-4; CDR3nt: TGTGCCAGCAGCGATCGGACAGGAATCACTGAAGCTTTCTTT; CDR3aa: CASSDRTGITEAFF
abundance: many; j_gene: TRBJ2-5; len: 14; d_gene: TRBD2; v_gene: TRBV28; CDR3nt: TGTGCCAGCAGAATCATAGCGGGGGACGAGACCCAGTACTTC; CDR3aa: CASRIIAGDETQYF
abundance: -; j_gene: TRBJ2-3; len: 17; d_gene: TRBD2; v_gene: TRBV28; CDR3nt: TGTGCCAGCAGTTTTACTAGCGGAAGTTCTAGCACAGATACGCAGTATTTT; CDR3aa: CASSFTSGSSSTDTQYF
abundance: few; j_gene: TRBJ2-3; len: 13; d_gene: -; v_gene: TRBV20-1; CDR3nt: TGCAGTGCTAGACAGGGAAACACAGATACGCAGTATTTT; CDR3aa: CSARQGNTDTQYF
abundance: many; j_gene: TRBJ1-1; len: 13; d_gene: -; v_gene: TRBV16; CDR3nt: TGTGCCAGCCGGCAGGGCATGAACACTGAAGCTTTCTTT; CDR3aa: CASRQGMNTEAFF
abundance: -; j_gene: TRBJ1-1; len: 17; d_gene: TRBD1; v_gene: TRBV27; CDR3nt: TGTGCCAGCAGTTCTTTCCCGGGACAGGGGAAGAACACTGAAGCTTTCTTT; CDR3aa: CASSSFPGQGKNTEAFF
abundance: few; j_gene: TRBJ2-3; len: 13; d_gene: -; v_gene: TRBV5-1; CDR3nt: TGCGCCAGCACCCAAACCCCCGCAGATACGCAGTATTTT; CDR3aa: CASTQTPADTQYF
abundance: -; j_gene: TRBJ2-7; len: 14; d_gene: -; v_gene: TRBV28; CDR3nt: TGTGCCAGCAGTTTCTTTGAGAAGGCCTACGAGCAGTACTTC; CDR3aa: CASSFFEKAYEQYF
abundance: -; j_gene: TRBJ2-7; len: 13; d_gene: -; v_gene: TRBV4-1; CDR3nt: TGCGCCAGCAGCCAAGCGGGAGTAGGTGAGCAGTACTTC; CDR3aa: CASSQAGVGEQYF
abundance: -; j_gene: TRBJ1-1; len: 13; d_gene: TRBD1; v_gene: TRBV27; CDR3nt: TGTGCCAGCAGAACAGGGGAAAGCACTGAAGCTTTCTTT; CDR3aa: CASRTGESTEAFF
abundance: few; j_gene: TRBJ2-1; len: 15; d_gene: TRBD1; v_gene: TRBV7-9; CDR3nt: TGTGCCAGCAGACGCAGGGACAGCTCCTACAATGAGCAGTTCTTC; CDR3aa: CASRRRDSSYNEQFF
abundance: many; j_gene: TRBJ2-7; len: 11; d_gene: -; v_gene: TRBV28; CDR3nt: TGTGCCAGCAGCCGCGGATACGAGCAGTACTTC; CDR3aa: CASSRGYEQYF
abundance: -; j_gene: TRBJ2-1; len: 15; d_gene: TRBD2; v_gene: TRBV29-1; CDR3nt: TGCAGCGCCGGATATGGGACTAGCGGGAGGGGTGAGCAGTTCTTC; CDR3aa: CSAGYGTSGRGEQFF
abundance: -; j_gene: TRBJ2-1; len: 17; d_gene: TRBD1; v_gene: TRBV28; CDR3nt: TGTGCCAGCAGGAAAAGTACAGGGGGCCTCGACTACAATGAGCAGTTCTTC; CDR3aa: CASRKSTGGLDYNEQFF
abundance: -; j_gene: TRBJ2-5; len: 14; d_gene: -; v_gene: TRBV11-3; CDR3nt: TGTGCCAGCAGCTTAGTTACCGGGTTGGAGACCCAGTACTTC; CDR3aa: CASSLVTGLETQYF
abundance: many; j_gene: TRBJ2-7; len: 13; d_gene: TRBD1; v_gene: TRBV12-3/TRBV12-4; CDR3nt: TGTGCCAGCAGACCTACAGGGGAGTGGGAGCAGTACTTC; CDR3aa: CASRPTGEWEQYF
abundance: once; j_gene: TRBJ2-1; len: 14; d_gene: -; v_gene: TRBV29-1; CDR3nt: TGCAGCGTTGAAAGGGGGAGGTTGTACAATGAGCAGTTCTTC; CDR3aa: CSVERGRLYNEQFF
abundance: -; j_gene: TRBJ1-1; len: 18; d_gene: -; v_gene: TRBV6-5; CDR3nt: TGTGCCAGCAGTTACGGTGGGGGGTGGAAGACTATGGGCACTGAAGCTTTCTTT; CDR3aa: CASSYGGGWKTMGTEAFF
abundance: few; j_gene: TRBJ1-2; len: 12; d_gene: -; v_gene: TRBV7-9; CDR3nt: TGTGCCAGCAGCTTGCCCCCGACCCAGCAGGCATTC; CDR3aa: CASSLPPTQQAF
abundance: few; j_gene: TRBJ2-1; len: 19; d_gene: -; v_gene: TRBV15; CDR3nt: TGTGCCACCAGCAGAGAGAGGGGGGGGGCTGGGAGCTCCTACAATGAGCAGTTCTTC; CDR3aa: CATSRERGGAGSSYNEQFF
abundance: -; j_gene: TRBJ2-1; len: 12; d_gene: TRBD2; v_gene: TRBV20-1; CDR3nt: TGCAGTGCGGGCGGGGGAGGCGGTGAGCAGTTCTTC; CDR3aa: CSAGGGGGEQFF
abundance: -; j_gene: TRBJ1-1; len: 14; d_gene: -; v_gene: TRBV9; CDR3nt: TGTGCCAGCAGCGGCCCCCCTTCTGACACTGAAGCTTTCTTT; CDR3aa: CASSGPPSDTEAFF
abundance: many; j_gene: TRBJ1-5; len: 15; d_gene: -; v_gene: TRBV24-1; CDR3nt: TGTGCCACCAGTGGCCCACCGGGGGGCAATCAGCCCCAGCATTTT; CDR3aa: CATSGPPGGNQPQHF
abundance: -; j_gene: TRBJ2-2; len: 14; d_gene: -; v_gene: TRBV7-2; CDR3nt: TGTGCTAAGGGGGGGAGGGCGCACACCGGGGAGCTGTTTTTT; CDR3aa: CAKGGRAHTGELFF
abundance: -; j_gene: TRBJ1-2; len: 14; d_gene: TRBD1; v_gene: TRBV7-6; CDR3nt: TGTGCCAGCAGCCGCGGGACAGGGCCTAACGGCTACACCTTC; CDR3aa: CASSRGTGPNGYTF
abundance: -; j_gene: TRBJ2-7; len: 15; d_gene: -; v_gene: TRBV25-1; CDR3nt: TGTGCCAGCAGTGAATATATAGGGGGGGCAAACGAGCAGTACTTC; CDR3aa: CASSEYIGGANEQYF
abundance: -; j_gene: TRBJ1-4; len: 15; d_gene: -; v_gene: TRBV20-1; CDR3nt: TGCAGTGCTTTCACCCCCGCAGGGCGGGGTGAAAAACTGTTTTTT; CDR3aa: CSAFTPAGRGEKLFF